This T cell receptor beta chain was recovered during a study of T cell repertoires in cytomegalovirus infection (dated by TCRdb to the late 2010s). In terms of the full investigation: The HLA type of each donor mattered for the analysis, because public TCR beta signatures pointed to carriage of CMV infection along with the matching HLA type.

This clonotype was found a few times. The antigen this receptor binds is unknown. No base qualities exist here, and no much larger clone lies one base off it. General study outcomes and caveats: In the ex vivo response, HLA-C-restricted CMV-specific TCR beta clonotypes were dominant, and in two of eight donors the single most frequent clonotype came from this HLA-C-restricted group. Carriers of CMV infection plus the relevant HLA type were discriminated by the cumulative frequency of public TCR beta family members in the study cohort and in an independent 352-donor cohort.

For sequencing, an Illumina HiSeq 1500 was employed. The raw public data were reprocessed by TCRdb itself: fastp quality trimming at Q25, MiXCR clonotype calling, in-frame beta chains only. Each record represents a unique CDR3 protein, reported with the most common genes and DNA among its rows. Present in this sample are roughly 230,000 distinct CDR3 sequences, approximately 15% of which were seen just once. Together, the top ten hold approximately 51% of the sample. Material: CD8+ T cells from PBMCs. This clonotype was obtained from a human donor in good health (CMV status not recorded). Some clones in this sample may be carry-over from other donors' samples.

In nucleotides, the sequence is TGCAGTGCTAGAGATCCGATGGGGACGGGGTACGAGCAGTACTTC. Translated, this is CSARDPMGTGYEQYF. The chain joins TRBV20-1 to TRBJ2-7; the D call is possibly TRBD1 or TRBD2, each sharing 5 bases. Trimming costs V 0 bases and J 4 bases, and their ends lie 16 bases apart. The CDR3 spans 15 residues, from the cysteine through the phenylalanine. The retained sequence is limited to the CDR3, 45 bases, with the frame set at the first base. Taken from the germline V gene (reference sequence), the CDR1 and CDR2 loops are DFQATT and SNEGSKA.